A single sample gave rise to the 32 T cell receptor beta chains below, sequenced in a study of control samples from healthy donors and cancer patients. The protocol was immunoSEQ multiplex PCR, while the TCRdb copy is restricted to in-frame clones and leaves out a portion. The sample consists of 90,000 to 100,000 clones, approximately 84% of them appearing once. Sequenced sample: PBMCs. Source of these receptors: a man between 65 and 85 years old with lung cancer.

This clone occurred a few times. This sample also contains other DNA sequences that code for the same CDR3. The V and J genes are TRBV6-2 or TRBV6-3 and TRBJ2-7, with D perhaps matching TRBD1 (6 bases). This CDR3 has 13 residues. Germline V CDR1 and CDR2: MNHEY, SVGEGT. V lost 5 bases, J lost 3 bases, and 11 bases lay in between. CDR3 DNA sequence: TGTGCCAGCAGTCGAACAGGGTACTACGAGCAGTACTTC. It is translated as CASSRTGYYEQYF.

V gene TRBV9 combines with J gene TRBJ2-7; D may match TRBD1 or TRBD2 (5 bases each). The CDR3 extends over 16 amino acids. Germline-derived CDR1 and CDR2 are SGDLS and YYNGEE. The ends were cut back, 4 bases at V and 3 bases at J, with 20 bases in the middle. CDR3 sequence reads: CASSPLGAELVYEQYF. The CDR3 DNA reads TGTGCCAGCAGCCCTCTTGGGGCCGAACTAGTCTACGAGCAGTACTTC.

This CDR3 is CASRNRGGAREQYF. CDR3 DNA sequence: TGTGCCAGCAGAAACAGAGGGGGGGCGAGGGAGCAGTACTTC. V and J are TRBV7-2 and TRBJ2-7; tentative D call: TRBD2 (7 bases). Trimming shortened V by 6 bases and J by 7 bases, and 19 bases separated the two germline ends. The CDR3 loop spans 14 amino acids. Germline V CDR1 and CDR2: SGHTA, FQGNSA.

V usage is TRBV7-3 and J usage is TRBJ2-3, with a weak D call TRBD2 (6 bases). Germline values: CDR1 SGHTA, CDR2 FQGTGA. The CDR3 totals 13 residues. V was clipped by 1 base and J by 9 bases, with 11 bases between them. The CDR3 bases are TGTGCCAGCAGCTTAAGTCGGGGGAACACGCAGTATTTT. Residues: CASSLSRGNTQYF.

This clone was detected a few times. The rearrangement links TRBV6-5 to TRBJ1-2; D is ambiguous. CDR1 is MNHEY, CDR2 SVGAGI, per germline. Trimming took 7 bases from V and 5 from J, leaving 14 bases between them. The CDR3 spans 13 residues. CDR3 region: CASTFGVFYGYTF. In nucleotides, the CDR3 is TGTGCCAGCACCTTCGGGGTGTTTTATGGCTACACCTTC.

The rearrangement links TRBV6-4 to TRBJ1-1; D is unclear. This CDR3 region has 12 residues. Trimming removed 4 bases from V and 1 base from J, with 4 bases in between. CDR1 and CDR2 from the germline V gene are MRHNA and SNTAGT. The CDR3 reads CASSARNTEAFF. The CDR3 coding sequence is TGTGCCAGCAGTGCCAGGAACACTGAAGCTTTCTTT.

The CDR3 loop reads CASSPNSNYGYTF. DNA for the CDR3: TGTGCCAGCTCACCCAACTCGAACTATGGCTACACCTTC. The gene calls are TRBV18 and TRBJ1-2; D is uncertain. The length of the CDR3 is 13 residues. The V gene's germline CDR1 is KGHSH and CDR2 LQKENI. With 3 bases removed from V and 2 bases from J, the gap between germline ends came to 7 bases.

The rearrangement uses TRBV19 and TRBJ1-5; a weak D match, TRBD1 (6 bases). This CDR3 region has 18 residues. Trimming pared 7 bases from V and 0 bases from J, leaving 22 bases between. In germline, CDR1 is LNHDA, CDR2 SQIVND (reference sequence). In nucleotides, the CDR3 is TGTGCCAGTATTCAGTGGGGGCAAACTCCTTATAGCAATCAGCCCCAGCATTTT. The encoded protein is CASIQWGQTPYSNQPQHF.

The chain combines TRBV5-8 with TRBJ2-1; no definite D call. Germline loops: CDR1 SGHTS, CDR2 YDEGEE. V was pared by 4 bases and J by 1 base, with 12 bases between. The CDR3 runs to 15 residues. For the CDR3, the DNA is TGTGCCAGCAGCAACGAGCCAGGTTCCTACAATGAGCAGTTCTTC. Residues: CASSNEPGSYNEQFF.

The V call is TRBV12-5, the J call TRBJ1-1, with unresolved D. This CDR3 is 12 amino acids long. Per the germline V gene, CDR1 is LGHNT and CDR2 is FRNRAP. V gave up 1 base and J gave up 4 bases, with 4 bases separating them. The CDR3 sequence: CASGLGGTEAFF. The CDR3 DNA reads TGTGCTAGTGGTTTGGGTGGCACTGAAGCTTTCTTT. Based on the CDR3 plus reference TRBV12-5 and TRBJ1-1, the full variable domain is DARVTQTPRHKVTEMGQEVTMRCQPILGHNTVFWYRQTMMQGLELLAYFRNRAPLDDSGMPKDRFSAEMPDATLATLKIQPSEPRDSAVYFCASGLGGTEAFFGQGTRLTVV.

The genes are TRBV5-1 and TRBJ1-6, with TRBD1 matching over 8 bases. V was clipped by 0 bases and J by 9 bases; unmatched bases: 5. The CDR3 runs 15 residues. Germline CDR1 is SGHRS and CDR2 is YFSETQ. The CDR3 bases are TGCGCCAGCAGCTTGGCCGGACAGGGAAGTTCACCCCTCCACTTT. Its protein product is CASSLAGQGSSPLHF.

The CDR3 reads CASVLTDTQYF. CDR3 DNA sequence: TGTGCCAGTGTGCTCACAGATACGCAGTATTTT. V and J are TRBV6-5 and TRBJ2-3; D gene unclear. The V end lost 9 bases, the J end lost 2 bases, and 6 bases lay between the germline ends. The CDR3 is 11 amino acids. In germline, CDR1 is MNHEY, CDR2 SVGAGI.

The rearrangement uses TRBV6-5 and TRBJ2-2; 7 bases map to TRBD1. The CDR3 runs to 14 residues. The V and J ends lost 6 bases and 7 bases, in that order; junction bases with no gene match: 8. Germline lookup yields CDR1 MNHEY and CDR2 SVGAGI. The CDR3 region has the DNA TGTGCCAGCAGCGCGCCTAACAGGGGCGGGGAGCTGTTTTTT. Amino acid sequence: CASSAPNRGGELFF.

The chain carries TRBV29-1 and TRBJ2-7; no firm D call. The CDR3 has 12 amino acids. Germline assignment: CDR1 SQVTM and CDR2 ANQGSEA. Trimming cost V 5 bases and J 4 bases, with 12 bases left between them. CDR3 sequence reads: CSVSVNWYEQYF. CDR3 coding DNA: TGCAGCGTTTCAGTTAATTGGTACGAGCAGTACTTC.

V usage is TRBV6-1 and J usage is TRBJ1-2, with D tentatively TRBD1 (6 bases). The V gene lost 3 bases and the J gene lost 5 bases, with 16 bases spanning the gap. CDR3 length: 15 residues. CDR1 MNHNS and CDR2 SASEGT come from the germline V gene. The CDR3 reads CASSEGGQAWYGYTF. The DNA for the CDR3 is TGTGCCAGCAGTGAGGGGGGACAAGCGTGGTATGGCTACACCTTC.

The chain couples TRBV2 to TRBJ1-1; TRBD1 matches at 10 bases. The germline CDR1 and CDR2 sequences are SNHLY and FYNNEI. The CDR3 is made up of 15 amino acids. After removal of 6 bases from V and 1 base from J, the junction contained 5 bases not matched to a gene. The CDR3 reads CASRRQGAANTEAFF. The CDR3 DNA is TGTGCCAGCAGAAGACAGGGGGCCGCGAACACTGAAGCTTTCTTT.

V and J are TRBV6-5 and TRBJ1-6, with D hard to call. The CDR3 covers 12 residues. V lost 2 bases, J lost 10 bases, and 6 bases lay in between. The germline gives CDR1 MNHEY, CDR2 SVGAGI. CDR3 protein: CASSYLESPLHF. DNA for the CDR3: TGTGCCAGCAGTTACCTTGAGTCACCCCTCCACTTT.

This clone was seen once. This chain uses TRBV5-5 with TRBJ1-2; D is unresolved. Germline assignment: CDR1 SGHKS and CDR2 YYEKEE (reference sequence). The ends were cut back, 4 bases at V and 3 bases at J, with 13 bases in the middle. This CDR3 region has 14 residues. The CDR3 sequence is CASSQDPPDYGYTF. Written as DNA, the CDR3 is TGTGCCAGCAGCCAAGATCCCCCGGACTATGGCTACACCTTC.

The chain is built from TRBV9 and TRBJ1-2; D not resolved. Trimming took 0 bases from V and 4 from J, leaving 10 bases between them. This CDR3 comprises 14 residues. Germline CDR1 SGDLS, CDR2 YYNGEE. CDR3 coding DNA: TGTGCCAGCAGCGTAGCCCAAAGATCCTATGGCTACACCTTC. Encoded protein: CASSVAQRSYGYTF. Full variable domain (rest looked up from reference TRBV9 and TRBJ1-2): DSGVTQTPKHLITATGQRVTLRCSPRSGDLSVYWYQQSLDQGLQFLIQYYNGEERAKGNILERFSAQQFPDLHSELNLSSLELGDSALYFCASSVAQRSYGYTFGSGTRLTVV.

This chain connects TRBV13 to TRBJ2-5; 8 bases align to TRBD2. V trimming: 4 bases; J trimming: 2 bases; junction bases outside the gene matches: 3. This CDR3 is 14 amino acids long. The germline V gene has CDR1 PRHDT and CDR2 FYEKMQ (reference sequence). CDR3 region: CASSSAGAQETQYF. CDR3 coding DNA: TGTGCCAGCAGCTCAGCGGGGGCTCAAGAGACCCAGTACTTC.

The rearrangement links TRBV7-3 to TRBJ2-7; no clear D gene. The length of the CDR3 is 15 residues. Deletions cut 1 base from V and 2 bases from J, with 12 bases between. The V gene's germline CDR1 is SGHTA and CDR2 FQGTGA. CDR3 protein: CASSLIGGGTYEQYF. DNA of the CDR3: TGTGCCAGCAGCTTAATCGGTGGTGGGACCTACGAGCAGTACTTC.

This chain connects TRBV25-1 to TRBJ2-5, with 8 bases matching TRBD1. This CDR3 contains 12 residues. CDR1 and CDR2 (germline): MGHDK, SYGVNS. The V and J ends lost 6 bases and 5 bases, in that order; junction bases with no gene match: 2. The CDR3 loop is CASSRGHETQYF. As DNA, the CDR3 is TGTGCCAGCAGCAGGGGGCACGAGACCCAGTACTTC. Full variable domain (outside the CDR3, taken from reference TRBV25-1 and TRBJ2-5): EADIYQTPRYLVIGTGKKITLECSQTMGHDKMYWYQQDPGMELHLIHYSYGVNSTEKGDLSSESTVSRIRTEHFPLTLESARPSHTSQYLCASSRGHETQYFGPGTRLLVL.

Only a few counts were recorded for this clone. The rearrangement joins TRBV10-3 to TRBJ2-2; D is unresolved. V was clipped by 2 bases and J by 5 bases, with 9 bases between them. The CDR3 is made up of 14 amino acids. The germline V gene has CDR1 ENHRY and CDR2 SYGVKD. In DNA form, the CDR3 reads TGTGCCATCAGTGAGCCTGCTGGAACCGGGGAGCTGTTTTTT. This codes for CAISEPAGTGELFF.

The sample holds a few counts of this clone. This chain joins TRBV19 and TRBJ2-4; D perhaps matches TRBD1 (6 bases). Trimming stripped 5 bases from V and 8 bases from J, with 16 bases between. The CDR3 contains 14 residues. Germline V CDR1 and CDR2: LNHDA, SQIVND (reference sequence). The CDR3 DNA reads TGTGCCAGTAGTCCCGTGGTGGGGGCACACATTCAGTACTTC. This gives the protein CASSPVVGAHIQYF.

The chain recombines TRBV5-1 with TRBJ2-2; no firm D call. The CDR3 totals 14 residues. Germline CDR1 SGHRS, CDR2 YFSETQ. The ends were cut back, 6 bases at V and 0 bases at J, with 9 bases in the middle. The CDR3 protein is CASNQQPNTGELFF. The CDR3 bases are TGCGCCAGCAATCAACAGCCGAACACCGGGGAGCTGTTTTTT.

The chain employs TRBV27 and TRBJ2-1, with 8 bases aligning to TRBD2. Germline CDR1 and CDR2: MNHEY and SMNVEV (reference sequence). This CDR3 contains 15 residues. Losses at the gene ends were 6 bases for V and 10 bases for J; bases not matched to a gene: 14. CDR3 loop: CASRPTRLSGGEQFF. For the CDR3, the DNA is TGTGCCAGCAGACCCACAAGATTAAGCGGGGGAGAGCAGTTCTTC.

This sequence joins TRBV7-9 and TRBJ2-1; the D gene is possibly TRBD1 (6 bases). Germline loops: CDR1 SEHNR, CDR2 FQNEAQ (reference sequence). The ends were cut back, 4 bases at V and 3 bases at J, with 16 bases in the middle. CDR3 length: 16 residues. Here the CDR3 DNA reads TGTGCCAGCAGCTCCCTCAGTAGGGGGATCTACAATGAGCAGTTCTTC. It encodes CASSSLSRGIYNEQFF.

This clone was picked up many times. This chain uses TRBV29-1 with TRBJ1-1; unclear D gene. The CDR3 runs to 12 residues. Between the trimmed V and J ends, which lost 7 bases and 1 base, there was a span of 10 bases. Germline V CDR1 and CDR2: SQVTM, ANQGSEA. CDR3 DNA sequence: TGCAGCGCCCGGACGGGGAACACTGAAGCTTTCTTT. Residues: CSARTGNTEAFF.

The CDR3 region has the DNA TGTGCCAGCAGTTTGGTCGGTCAGCCCCAGCATTTT. Its protein product is CASSLVGQPQHF. V gene TRBV28 combines with J gene TRBJ1-5; D is ambiguous. Trimming took 3 bases from V and 6 from J, leaving 6 bases between them. The CDR3 extends over 12 amino acids. Germline-derived CDR1 and CDR2 are MDHEN and SYDVKM.

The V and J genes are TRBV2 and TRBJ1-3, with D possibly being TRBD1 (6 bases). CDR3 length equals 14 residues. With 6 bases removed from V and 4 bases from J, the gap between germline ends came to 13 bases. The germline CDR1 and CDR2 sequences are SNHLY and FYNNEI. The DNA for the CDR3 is TGTGCCAGCAGCAGGGGAGGTTCGGGAAACACCATATATTTT. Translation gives CASSRGGSGNTIYF. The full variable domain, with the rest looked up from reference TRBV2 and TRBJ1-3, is EPEVTQTPSHQVTQMGQEVILRCVPISNHLYFYWYRQILGQKVEFLVSFYNNEISEKSEIFDDQFSVERPDGSNFTLKIRSTKLEDSAMYFCASSRGGSGNTIYFGEGSWLTVV.

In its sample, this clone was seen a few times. CDR3 sequence reads: CASSGASGGSYEQYF. The CDR3 DNA follows: TGTGCCAGCAGTGGGGCTAGCGGGGGATCCTACGAGCAGTACTTC. V usage is TRBV28 and J usage is TRBJ2-7; TRBD2 aligns across 10 bases. Per the germline V gene, CDR1 is MDHEN and CDR2 is SYDVKM. V shed 5 bases, J shed 1 base, and the junction held 5 bases outside the gene matches. The CDR3 runs 15 residues.

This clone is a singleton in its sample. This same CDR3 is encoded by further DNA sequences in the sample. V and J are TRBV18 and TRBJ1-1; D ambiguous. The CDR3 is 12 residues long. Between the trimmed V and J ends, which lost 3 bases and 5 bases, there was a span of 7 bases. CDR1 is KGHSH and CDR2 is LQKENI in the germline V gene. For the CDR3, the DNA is TGTGCCAGCTCACCGCTGAGGACTGAAGCTTTCTTT. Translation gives CASSPLRTEAFF.